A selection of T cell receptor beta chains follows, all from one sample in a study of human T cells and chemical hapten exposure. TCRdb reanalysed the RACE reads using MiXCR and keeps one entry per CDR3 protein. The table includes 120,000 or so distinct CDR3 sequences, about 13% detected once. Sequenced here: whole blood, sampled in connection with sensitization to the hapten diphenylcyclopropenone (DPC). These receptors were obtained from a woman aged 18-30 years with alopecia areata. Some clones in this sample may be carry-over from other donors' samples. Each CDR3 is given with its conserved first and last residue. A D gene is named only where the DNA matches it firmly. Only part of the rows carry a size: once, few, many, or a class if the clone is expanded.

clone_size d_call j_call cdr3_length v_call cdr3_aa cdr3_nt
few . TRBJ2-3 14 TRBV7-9 CASSPKGRTDTQYF TGTGCCAGCAGCCCGAAGGGAAGGACAGATACGCAGTATTTT
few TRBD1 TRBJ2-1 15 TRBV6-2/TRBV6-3 CASSQWDRGVNEQFF TGTGCCAGCAGTCAATGGGACAGGGGGGTAAATGAGCAGTTCTTC
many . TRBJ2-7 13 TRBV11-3 CASSLGAPYEQYF TGTGCCAGCAGCTTGGGCGCTCCCTACGAGCAGTACTTC
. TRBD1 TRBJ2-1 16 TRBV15 CATRALTGSSCNEQFF TGTGCCACCAGGGCCCTGACAGGGAGCTCCTGCAATGAGCAGTTCTTC
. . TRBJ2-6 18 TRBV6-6 CASSYPGQESSGANVLTF TGTGCCAGCAGTTACCCCGGCCAGGAGAGCTCTGGGGCCAACGTCCTGACTTTC
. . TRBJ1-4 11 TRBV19 CASTSGTKLFF TGTGCCAGTACTTCCGGGACCAAACTGTTTTTT
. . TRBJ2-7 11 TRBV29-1 CSVERGREQYF TGCAGCGTTGAACGGGGCAGAGAGCAGTACTTC
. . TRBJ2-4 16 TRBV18 CASSPVAGYPKNIQYF TGTGCCAGCTCACCCGTTGCAGGGTATCCCAAAAACATTCAGTACTTC
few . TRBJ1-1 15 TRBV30 CAWSQGSRLNTEAFF TGTGCCTGGAGTCAGGGGTCCAGATTGAACACTGAAGCTTTCTTT
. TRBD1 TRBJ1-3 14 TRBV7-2 CASSLTGGSNTIYF TGTGCCAGCAGCTTAACAGGGGGTTCGAACACCATATATTTT
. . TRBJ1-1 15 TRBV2 CASSRDSRMNTEAFF TGTGCCAGCTCCCGGGACTCAAGGATGAACACTGAAGCTTTCTTT
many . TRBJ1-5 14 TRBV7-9 CASSLEGTSQPQHF TGTGCCAGCAGCTTAGAGGGAACTAGTCAGCCCCAGCATTTT
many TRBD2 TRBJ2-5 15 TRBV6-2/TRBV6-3 CASSYAAGGQETQYF TGTGCCAGCAGTTACGCTGCGGGGGGGCAAGAGACCCAGTACTTC
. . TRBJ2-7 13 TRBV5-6 CASSFWGHTEQYF TGTGCCAGCAGCTTTTGGGGCCATACCGAGCAGTACTTC
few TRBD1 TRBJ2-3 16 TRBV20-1 CSARRDRGQLADTQYF TGCAGTGCTCGTAGGGACAGGGGGCAGTTAGCAGATACGCAGTATTTT
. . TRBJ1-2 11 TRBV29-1 CSDLTAYGYTF TGCAGCGACCTGACAGCTTATGGCTACACCTTC
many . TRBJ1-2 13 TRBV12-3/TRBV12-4 CASSLTENYGYTF TGTGCCAGCAGTTTAACAGAAAACTATGGCTACACCTTC
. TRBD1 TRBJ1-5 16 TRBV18 CASSPVRDRGDQPQHF TGTGCCAGCTCACCCGTCCGGGACAGGGGTGATCAGCCCCAGCATTTT
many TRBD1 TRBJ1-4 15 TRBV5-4 CASSTTGTGDEKLFF TGTGCCAGCAGCACTACCGGGACAGGGGATGAAAAACTGTTTTTT
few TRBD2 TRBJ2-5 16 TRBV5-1 CASSHGLAGHQETQYF TGCGCCAGCAGCCACGGACTAGCGGGTCATCAAGAGACCCAGTACTTC
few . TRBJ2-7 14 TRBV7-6 CASSLAIGDYEQYF TGTGCCAGCAGCTTAGCTATAGGGGACTACGAGCAGTACTTC
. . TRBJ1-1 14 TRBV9 CASSVRAGNTEAFF TGTGCCAGCAGCGTAAGAGCCGGGAACACTGAAGCTTTCTTT
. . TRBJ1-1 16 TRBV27 CASSPRLGTANTEAFF TGTGCCAGCAGTCCGAGACTAGGGACGGCGAACACTGAAGCTTTCTTT
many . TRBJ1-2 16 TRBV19 CASSQIRPPYNYGYTF TGTGCCAGTAGTCAGATCCGGCCACCTTATAACTATGGCTACACCTTC
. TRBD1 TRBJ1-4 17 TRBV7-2 CASSSGTGYTTNEKLFF TGTGCCAGCAGCTCAGGGACAGGGTACACAACTAATGAAAAACTGTTTTTT
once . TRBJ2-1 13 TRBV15 CATSRDTGGEQFF TGTGCCACCAGCAGAGACACAGGCGGCGAGCAGTTCTTC
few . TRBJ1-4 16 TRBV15 CATSRDWGRELEKLFF TGTGCCACCAGCAGAGATTGGGGCAGGGAGTTAGAAAAACTGTTTTTT
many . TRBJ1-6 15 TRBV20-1 CSARVQGQSNSPLHF TGCAGTGCTAGAGTCCAGGGTCAAAGTAATTCACCCCTCCACTTT
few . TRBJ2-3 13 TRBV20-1 CSARDGAQDTQYF TGCAGTGCTAGAGATGGGGCGCAGGATACGCAGTATTTT
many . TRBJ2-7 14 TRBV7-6 CASSSLDTAYEQYF TGTGCCAGCAGCTCCCTAGACACCGCCTACGAGCAGTACTTC
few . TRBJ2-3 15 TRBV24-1 CATEGKGLSTDTQYF TGTGCCACCGAGGGAAAGGGTCTCAGCACAGATACGCAGTATTTT
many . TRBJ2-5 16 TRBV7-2 CASSLVPGPRWETQYF TGTGCCAGCAGCTTAGTACCAGGGCCGCGATGGGAGACCCAGTACTTC
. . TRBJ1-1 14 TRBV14 CASSQGSVGTEAFF TGTGCCAGCAGCCAAGGTTCGGTGGGGACTGAAGCTTTCTTT
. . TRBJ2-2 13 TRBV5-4 CASSPPGSGELFF TGTGCCAGCAGCCCCCCCGGGTCGGGGGAGCTGTTTTTT
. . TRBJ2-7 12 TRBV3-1 CASSHAGAEQYF TGTGCCAGCAGCCACGCAGGGGCCGAGCAGTACTTC
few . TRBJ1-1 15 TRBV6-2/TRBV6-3 CASRYGGTENTEAFF TGTGCCAGCAGGTACGGGGGGACGGAAAACACTGAAGCTTTCTTT
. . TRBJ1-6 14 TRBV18 CASSPRTSLSPLHF TGTGCCAGCTCACCACGGACCTCTCTTTCACCCCTCCACTTT
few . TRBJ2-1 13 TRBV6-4 CASSSSAHNEQFF TGTGCCAGCAGTTCCAGTGCCCACAATGAGCAGTTCTTC
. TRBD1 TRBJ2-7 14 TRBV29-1 CSVLPGTGSYEQYF TGCAGCGTTCTCCCCGGGACAGGGAGCTACGAGCAGTACTTC
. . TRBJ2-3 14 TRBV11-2 CASSLTRAPDTQYF TGTGCCAGCAGCTTAACGAGGGCCCCAGATACGCAGTATTTT